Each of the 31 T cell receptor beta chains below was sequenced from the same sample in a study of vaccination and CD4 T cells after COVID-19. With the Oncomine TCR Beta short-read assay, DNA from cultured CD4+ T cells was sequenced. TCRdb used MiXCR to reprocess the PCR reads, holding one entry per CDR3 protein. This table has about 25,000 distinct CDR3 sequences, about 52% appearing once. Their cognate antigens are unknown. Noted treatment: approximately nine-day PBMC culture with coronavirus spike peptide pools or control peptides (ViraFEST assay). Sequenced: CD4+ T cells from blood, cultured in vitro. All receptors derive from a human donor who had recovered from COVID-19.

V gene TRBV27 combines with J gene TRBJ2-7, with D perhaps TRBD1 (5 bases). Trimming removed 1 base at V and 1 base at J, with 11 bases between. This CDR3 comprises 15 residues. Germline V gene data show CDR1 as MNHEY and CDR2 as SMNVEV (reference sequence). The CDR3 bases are TGTGCCAGCAGTTTATTAACAGGAATTTCCTACGAGCAGTACTTC. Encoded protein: CASSLLTGISYEQYF.

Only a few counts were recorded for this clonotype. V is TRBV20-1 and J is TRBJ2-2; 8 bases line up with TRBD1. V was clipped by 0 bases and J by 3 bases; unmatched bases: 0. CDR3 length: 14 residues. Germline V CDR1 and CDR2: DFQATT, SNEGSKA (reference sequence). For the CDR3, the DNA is TGCAGTGCTAGAGAGACAGGGGACACCGGGGAGCTGTTTTTT. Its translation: CSARETGDTGELFF.

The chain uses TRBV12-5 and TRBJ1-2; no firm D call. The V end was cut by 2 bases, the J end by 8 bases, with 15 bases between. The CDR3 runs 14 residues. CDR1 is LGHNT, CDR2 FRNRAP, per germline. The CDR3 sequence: CASGLLPDRRGYTF. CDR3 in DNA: TGTGCTAGTGGTTTGCTTCCCGACCGGCGCGGCTACACCTTC.

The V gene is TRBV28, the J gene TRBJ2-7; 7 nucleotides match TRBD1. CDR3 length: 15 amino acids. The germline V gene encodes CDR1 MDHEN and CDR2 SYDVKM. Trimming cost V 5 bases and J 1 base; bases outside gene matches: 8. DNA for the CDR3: TGTGCCAGCAGTGCCATGGACAGGCCTTCCTACGAGCAGTACTTC. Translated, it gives CASSAMDRPSYEQYF.

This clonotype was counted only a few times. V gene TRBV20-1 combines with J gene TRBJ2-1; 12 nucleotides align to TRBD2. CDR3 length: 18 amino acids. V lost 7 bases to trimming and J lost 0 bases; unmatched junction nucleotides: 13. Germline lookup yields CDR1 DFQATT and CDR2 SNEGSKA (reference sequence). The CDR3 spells CSVKVTSGRFGSYNEQFF. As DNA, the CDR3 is TGCAGTGTTAAGGTGACTAGCGGGAGATTCGGCTCCTACAATGAGCAGTTCTTC.

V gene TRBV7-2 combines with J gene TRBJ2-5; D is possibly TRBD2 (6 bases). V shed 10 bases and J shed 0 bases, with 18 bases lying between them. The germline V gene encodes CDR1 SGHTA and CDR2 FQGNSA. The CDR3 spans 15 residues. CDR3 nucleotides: TGTGCCACCCGCCCCGGCGGAGGGTACCAAGAGACCCAGTACTTC. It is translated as CATRPGGGYQETQYF.

The CDR3 sequence is CASSTTSGTGSSNSPLHF. The DNA of the CDR3 is TGTGCCAGCAGCACCACATCCGGGACAGGGTCGTCTAATTCACCCCTCCACTTT. V and J are TRBV9 and TRBJ1-6, with 9 bases identical to TRBD1. The J segment lost 6 bases and the V segment lost 4 bases, leaving 14 bases of the junction unmatched. CDR3 length: 18 residues. Germline assignment: CDR1 SGDLS and CDR2 YYNGEE.

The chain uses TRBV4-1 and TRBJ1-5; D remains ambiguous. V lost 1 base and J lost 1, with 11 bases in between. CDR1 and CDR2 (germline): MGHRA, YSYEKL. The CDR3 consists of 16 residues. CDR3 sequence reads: CASSQVWVSSNQPQHF. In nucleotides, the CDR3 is TGCGCCAGCAGCCAAGTGTGGGTCTCGAGCAATCAGCCCCAGCATTTT.

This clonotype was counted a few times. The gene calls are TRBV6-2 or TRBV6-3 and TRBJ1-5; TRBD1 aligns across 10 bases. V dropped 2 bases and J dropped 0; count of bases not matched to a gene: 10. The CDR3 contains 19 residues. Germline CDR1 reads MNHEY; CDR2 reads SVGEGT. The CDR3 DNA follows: TGTGCCAGCAGTTACCCTCGGGACAGGGGACCCGCTAGCAATCAGCCCCAGCATTTT. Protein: CASSYPRDRGPASNQPQHF.

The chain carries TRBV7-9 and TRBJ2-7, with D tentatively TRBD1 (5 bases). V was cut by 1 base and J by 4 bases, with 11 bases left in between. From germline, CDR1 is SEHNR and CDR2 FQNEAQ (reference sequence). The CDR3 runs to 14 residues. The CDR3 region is CASSLGQGHYEQYF. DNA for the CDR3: TGTGCCAGCAGCTTAGGGCAGGGTCATTACGAGCAGTACTTC.

CDR3 sequence (DNA): TGTGCCAGCAGACCCGCTATGCGGGGGGAAATCTACAATGAGCAGTTCTTC. Translated: CASRPAMRGEIYNEQFF. The V gene is TRBV12-3 or TRBV12-4, the J gene TRBJ2-1, with 8 nucleotides matching TRBD2. The V and J ends lost 6 bases and 3 bases, in that order; junction bases with no gene match: 13. This CDR3 region has 17 residues.

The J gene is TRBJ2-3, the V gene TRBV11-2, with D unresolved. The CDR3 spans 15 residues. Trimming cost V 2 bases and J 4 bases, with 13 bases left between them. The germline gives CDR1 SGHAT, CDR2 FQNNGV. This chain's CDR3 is CASSLTGLSPDTQYF. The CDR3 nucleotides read TGTGCCAGCAGCTTAACGGGTCTCTCTCCAGATACGCAGTATTTT.

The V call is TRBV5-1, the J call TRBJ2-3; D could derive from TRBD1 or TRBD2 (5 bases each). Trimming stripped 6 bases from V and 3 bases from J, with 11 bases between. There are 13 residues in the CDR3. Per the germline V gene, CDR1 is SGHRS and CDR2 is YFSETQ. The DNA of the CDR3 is TGCGCCAGCACCCTTGGGGGAACAGATACGCAGTATTTT. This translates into CASTLGGTDTQYF.

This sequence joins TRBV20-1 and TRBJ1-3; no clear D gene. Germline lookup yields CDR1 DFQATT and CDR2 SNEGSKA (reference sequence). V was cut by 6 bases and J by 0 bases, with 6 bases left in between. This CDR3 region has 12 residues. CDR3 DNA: TGCAGTGCAAGATACTCTGGAAACACCATATATTTT. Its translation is CSARYSGNTIYF.

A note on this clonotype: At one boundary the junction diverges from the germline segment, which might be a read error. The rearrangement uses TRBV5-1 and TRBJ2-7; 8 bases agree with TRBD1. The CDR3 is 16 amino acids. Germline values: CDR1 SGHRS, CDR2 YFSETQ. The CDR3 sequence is CASSLSSQGASYERYF. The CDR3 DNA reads TGCGCCAGCAGCTTGAGCTCCCAGGGGGCGTCCTACGAGCGGTACTTC.

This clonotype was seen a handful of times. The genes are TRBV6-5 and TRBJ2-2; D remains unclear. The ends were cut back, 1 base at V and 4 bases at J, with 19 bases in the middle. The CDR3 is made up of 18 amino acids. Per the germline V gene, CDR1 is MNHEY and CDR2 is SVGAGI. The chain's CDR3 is CASSYWFRTDLSTGELFF. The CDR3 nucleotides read TGTGCCAGCAGTTACTGGTTCCGTACTGACTTGTCCACCGGGGAGCTGTTTTTT.

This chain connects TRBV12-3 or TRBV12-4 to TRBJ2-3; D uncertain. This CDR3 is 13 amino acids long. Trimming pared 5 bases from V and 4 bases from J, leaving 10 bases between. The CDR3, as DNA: TGTGCCAGCAGTCGTTCCGGGTCAGATACGCAGTATTTT. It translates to CASSRSGSDTQYF.

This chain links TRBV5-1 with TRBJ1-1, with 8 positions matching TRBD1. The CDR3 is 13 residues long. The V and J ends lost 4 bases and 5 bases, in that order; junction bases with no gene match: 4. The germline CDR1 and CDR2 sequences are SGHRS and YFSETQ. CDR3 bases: TGCGCCAGCAGCACAGGGGGGAAGACTGAAGCTTTCTTT. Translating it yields CASSTGGKTEAFF.

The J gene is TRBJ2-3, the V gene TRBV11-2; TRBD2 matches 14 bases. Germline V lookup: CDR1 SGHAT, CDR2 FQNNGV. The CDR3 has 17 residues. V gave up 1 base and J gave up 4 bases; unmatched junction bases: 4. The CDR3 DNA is TGTGCCAGCAGCTTAGGACTAGCGGGAGGGCCGGCAGATACGCAGTATTTT. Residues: CASSLGLAGGPADTQYF.

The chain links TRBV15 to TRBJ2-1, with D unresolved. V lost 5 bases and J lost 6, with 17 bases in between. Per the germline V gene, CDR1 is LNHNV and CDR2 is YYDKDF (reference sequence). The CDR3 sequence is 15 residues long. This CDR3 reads CATSPRGIGFNEQFF. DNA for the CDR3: TGTGCCACCAGCCCCAGAGGAATCGGGTTCAATGAGCAGTTCTTC.

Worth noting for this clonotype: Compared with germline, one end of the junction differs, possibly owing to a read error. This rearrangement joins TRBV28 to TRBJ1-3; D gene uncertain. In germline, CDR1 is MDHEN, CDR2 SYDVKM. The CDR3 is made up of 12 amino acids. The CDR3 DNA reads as TGTGCCAGCAGTTCAACCGGAAACACCAAATATTTT. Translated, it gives CASSSTGNTKYF.

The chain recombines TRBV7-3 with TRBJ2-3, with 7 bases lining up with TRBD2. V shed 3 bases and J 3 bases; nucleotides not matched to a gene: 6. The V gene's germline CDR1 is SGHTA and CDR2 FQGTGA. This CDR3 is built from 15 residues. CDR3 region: CASSFSGGGTDTQYF. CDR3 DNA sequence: TGTGCCAGCAGCTTCTCGGGCGGGGGTACAGATACGCAGTATTTT.

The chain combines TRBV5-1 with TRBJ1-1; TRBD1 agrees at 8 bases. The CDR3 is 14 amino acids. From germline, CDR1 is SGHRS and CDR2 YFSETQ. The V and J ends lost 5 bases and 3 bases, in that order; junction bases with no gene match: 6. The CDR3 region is CASRRETGDTEAFF. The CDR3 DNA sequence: TGCGCCAGCAGACGCGAGACAGGGGACACTGAAGCTTTCTTT.

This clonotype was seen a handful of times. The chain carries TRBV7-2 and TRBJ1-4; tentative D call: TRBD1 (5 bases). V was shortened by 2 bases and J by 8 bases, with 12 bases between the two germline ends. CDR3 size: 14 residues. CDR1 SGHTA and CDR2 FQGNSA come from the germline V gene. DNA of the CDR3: TGTGCCAGCAGCTTAAGGCAGGGAACCGAAAAACTGTTTTTT. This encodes CASSLRQGTEKLFF.

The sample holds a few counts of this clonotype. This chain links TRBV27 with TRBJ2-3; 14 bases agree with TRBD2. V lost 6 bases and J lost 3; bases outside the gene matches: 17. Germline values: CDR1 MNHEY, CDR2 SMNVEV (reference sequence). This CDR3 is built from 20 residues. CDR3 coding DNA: TGTGCCAGCAGCCCTTATTTTCCGGGACTAGCGGGAGTGAGAACAGATACGCAGTATTTT. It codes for CASSPYFPGLAGVRTDTQYF.

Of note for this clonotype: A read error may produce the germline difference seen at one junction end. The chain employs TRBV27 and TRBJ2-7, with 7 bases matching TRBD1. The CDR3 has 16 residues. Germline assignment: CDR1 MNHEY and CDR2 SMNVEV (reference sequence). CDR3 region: CANSLSGDSSDYEQYF. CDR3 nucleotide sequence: TGTGCCAACAGTTTATCTGGGGACAGTAGCGACTACGAGCAGTACTTC.

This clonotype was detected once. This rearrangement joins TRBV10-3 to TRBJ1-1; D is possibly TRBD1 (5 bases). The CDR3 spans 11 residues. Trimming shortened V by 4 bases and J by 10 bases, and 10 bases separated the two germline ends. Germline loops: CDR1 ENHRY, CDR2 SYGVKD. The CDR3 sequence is CAISGTRGAFF. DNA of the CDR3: TGTGCCATCAGTGGGACTAGGGGAGCTTTCTTT.

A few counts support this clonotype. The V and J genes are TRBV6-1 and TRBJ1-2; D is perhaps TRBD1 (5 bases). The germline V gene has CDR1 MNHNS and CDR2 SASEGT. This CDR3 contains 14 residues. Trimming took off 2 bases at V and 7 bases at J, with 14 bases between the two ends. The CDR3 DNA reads TGTGCCAGCAGTGAAAGTGGGGGAGGTGGTGGCTACACCTTC. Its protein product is CASSESGGGGGYTF.

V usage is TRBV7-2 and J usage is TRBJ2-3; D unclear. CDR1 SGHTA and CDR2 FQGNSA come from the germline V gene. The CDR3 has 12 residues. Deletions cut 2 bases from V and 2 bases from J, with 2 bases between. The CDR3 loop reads CASSLFTDTQYF. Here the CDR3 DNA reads TGTGCCAGCAGCTTATTCACAGATACGCAGTATTTT.

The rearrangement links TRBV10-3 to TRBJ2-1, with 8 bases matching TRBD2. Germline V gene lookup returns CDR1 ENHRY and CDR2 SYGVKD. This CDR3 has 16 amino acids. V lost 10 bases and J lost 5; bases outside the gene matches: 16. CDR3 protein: CATRRGAGGRDNEQFF. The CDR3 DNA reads TGTGCCACCCGGAGGGGGGCGGGAGGTCGGGACAATGAGCAGTTCTTC.

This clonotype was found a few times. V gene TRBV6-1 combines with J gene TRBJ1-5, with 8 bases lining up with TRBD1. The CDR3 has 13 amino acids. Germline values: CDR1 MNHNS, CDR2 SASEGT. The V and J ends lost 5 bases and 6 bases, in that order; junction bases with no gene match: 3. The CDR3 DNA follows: TGTGCCAGCAGTCAGGGGGCTCGTCAGCCCCAGCATTTT. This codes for CASSQGARQPQHF.